The T cell receptor (beta chain) described here comes from a study of T-cell reconstitution after alpha-beta-depleted transplantation in children (dated by TCRdb to 2016 to 2018). Context from the whole study: T-cell immune reconstitution after TCRalphabeta/CD19-depleted allogeneic hematopoietic cell transplantation in children was quantitatively tracked in the study by means of TCR repertoire profiling.

This clonotype has just a few counts. The antigen it binds to is not known. No base quality values were provided; no much bigger clone lies one nucleotide off. V and J lose 3 bases and 4 bases, and a span of 13 bases separates them. The germline V gene sets CDR1 to KGHSH and CDR2 to LQKENI. The CDR3 contains 15 residues, cysteine and phenylalanine counted. The sequence is cut down to CDR3 DNA, 45 bases in frame from base 1. Libraries were prepared through PCR. Sequencing instrument: Illumina HiSeq 2500. Molecular barcoding was employed in the preparation of TCR libraries, with unique molecular identifiers being used to normalize TCRbeta repertoire quantification. Using fastp at Q25 and MiXCR, TCRdb reprocessed the public reads and kept productive beta chains. Each CDR3 protein appears once, grouped with its most common genes and DNA. The sample table holds about 500,000 distinct CDR3 sequences, of which 32% were seen once. The ten largest clones represent about 2.3% of the sample.

The source of this sequence is a human donor who donated a stem cell graft to a child with aplastic anemia. Source: PBMCs from the stem cell graft donor, taken from the stem cell graft. Recombination joined TRBV18 with TRBJ1-3; no D gene call is confident. The encoded CDR3 is CASSPIAPGGNTIYF. The DNA sequence is given as TGTGCCAGCTCACCGATCGCCCCGGGAGGAAACACCATATATTTT.